The clone carrying this TCR beta chain was recorded many times. The source of the sample is a study of Graves' ophthalmopathy and Graves' hyperthyroidism. V dropped 1 base and J dropped 6 bases, with 12 bases sitting between them. Germline assignment: CDR1 MNHNS and CDR2 SASEGT. The CDR3 has 14 residues. RNA transcripts were the template, and TCR beta CDR3 regions were amplified from them. HTBI primers were employed in first-round RT-PCR, then a second-round multiplex PCR followed. TCRdb re-called the multiplex PCR reads with MiXCR, one entry per CDR3 protein. The sample comprises nearly 400,000 distinct CDR3 sequences, approximately 16% of which are singletons, and around 1.5% rests with the top ten.

V usage is TRBV6-1 and J usage is TRBJ1-1; D gene uncertain. This TCR came from a woman aged 18-35 years with Graves' ophthalmopathy. Input material: peripheral blood. The CDR3 loop is CASSEGVIPAEAFF. DNA of the CDR3: TGTGCCAGCAGTGAAGGGGTCATCCCCGCTGAAGCTTTCTTT.